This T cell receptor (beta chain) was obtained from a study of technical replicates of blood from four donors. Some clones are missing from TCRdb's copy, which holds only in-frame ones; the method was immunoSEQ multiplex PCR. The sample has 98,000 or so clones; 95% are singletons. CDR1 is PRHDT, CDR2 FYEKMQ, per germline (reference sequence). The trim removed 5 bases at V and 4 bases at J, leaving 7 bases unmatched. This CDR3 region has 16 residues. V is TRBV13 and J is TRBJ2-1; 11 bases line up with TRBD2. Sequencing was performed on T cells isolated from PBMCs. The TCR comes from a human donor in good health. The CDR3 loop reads CASSPDGLAGYNEQFF. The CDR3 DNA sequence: TGTGCCAGCAGCCCTGATGGACTAGCGGGTTACAATGAGCAGTTCTTC.